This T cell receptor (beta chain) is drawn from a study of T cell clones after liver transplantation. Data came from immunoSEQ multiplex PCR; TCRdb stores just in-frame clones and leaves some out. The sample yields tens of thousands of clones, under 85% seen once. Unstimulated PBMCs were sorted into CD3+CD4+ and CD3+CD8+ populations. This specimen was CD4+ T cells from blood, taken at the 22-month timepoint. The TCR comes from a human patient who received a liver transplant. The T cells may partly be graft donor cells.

This CDR3 reads CASSPYGGDSPLHF. CDR3 nucleotides: TGTGCCAGCTCACCGTACGGGGGTGATTCACCCCTCCACTTT. The chain carries TRBV18 and TRBJ1-6; TRBD1 is a possible D gene (5 bases). CDR1 is KGHSH, CDR2 LQKENI, per germline. The CDR3 spans 14 residues. V was shortened by 3 bases and J by 8 bases, with 11 bases between the two germline ends.